This T cell receptor beta chain was sequenced during a study of control samples from healthy donors and cancer patients. From germline, CDR1 is LNHDA and CDR2 SQIVND (reference sequence). The V gene lost 3 bases and the J gene lost 8 bases, with 16 bases spanning the gap. The CDR3 length is 15 residues. Produced via immunoSEQ multiplex PCR; TCRdb's table is partial and in-frame only. The table records 96,000 or so clones, approximately 95% of them present only once. The sample was blood. V and J are TRBV19 and TRBJ1-4; tentatively, D is TRBD1 (5 bases). This TCR was sampled from a man aged 18 to 30 in good health. CDR3 DNA sequence: TGTGCCAGTAGTATGTCGGTGGGGGGTCGAGAAAAACTGTTTTTT. Translation: CASSMSVGGREKLFF.